A selection of T cell receptor beta chains follows, all from one sample in a study of Graves' ophthalmopathy and Graves' hyperthyroidism. TCRdb re-derived calls from the multiplex PCR reads in MiXCR, one entry per CDR3 protein. The sample lists over a million distinct CDR3 sequences; around a third were seen once. The source material was peripheral blood or thyroid tissue (not recorded which). The origin of the receptors is an adult man with Graves' hyperthyroidism. Both conserved end residues are part of each CDR3. The D gene is left open where the match is weak. Clone size is given for some rows only: seen once, a few or many times, or a class if the clone is expanded.

j_call: TRBJ1-5
clone_size: NA
v_call: TRBV15
d_call: NA
cdr3_nt: TGTGCCACCAGGAAGACCCCGGGAGACTCTACGGTTAGGGGAAATCAGCCCCAGCATTTT
cdr3_aa: CATRKTPGDSTVRGNQPQHF

j_call: TRBJ1-2
clone_size: NA
v_call: TRBV5-5
d_call: NA
cdr3_nt: TGTGCCAGCAGCTTGGCCACAGGGACCTATGGCTACACCTTC
cdr3_aa: CASSLATGTYGYTF

j_call: TRBJ2-3
clone_size: NA
v_call: TRBV5-5
d_call: NA
cdr3_nt: TGTGCCAGCAGCTTGGACAGATGGGGAACAGATACGCAGTATTTT
cdr3_aa: CASSLDRWGTDTQYF

j_call: TRBJ1-2
clone_size: NA
v_call: TRBV9
d_call: NA
cdr3_nt: TGTGCCAGCAGCGTAGGGGAGGGTTACTATGGCTACACCTTC
cdr3_aa: CASSVGEGYYGYTF

j_call: TRBJ1-1
clone_size: NA
v_call: TRBV6-1
d_call: NA
cdr3_nt: TGTGCCAGCAGTGAAGACCCCAACACTGAAGCTTTCTTT
cdr3_aa: CASSEDPNTEAFF

j_call: TRBJ2-5
clone_size: few
v_call: TRBV5-1
d_call: TRBD1
cdr3_nt: TGCGCCAGCAGAACACAGGGGGGTAAAGAGACCCAGTACTTC
cdr3_aa: CASRTQGGKETQYF

j_call: TRBJ2-7
clone_size: many
v_call: TRBV14
d_call: NA
cdr3_nt: TGTGCCAGCAGCGAAGGGACACCCTACGAGCAGTACTTC
cdr3_aa: CASSEGTPYEQYF

j_call: TRBJ2-7
clone_size: few
v_call: TRBV5-1
d_call: NA
cdr3_nt: TGCGCCAGCAGTTATGACAGAACTCATTACGAGCAGTACTTC
cdr3_aa: CASSYDRTHYEQYF

j_call: TRBJ2-2
clone_size: many
v_call: TRBV11-3
d_call: NA
cdr3_nt: TGTGCCAGCAGCAAACGACACAACACCGGGGAGCTGTTTTTT
cdr3_aa: CASSKRHNTGELFF

j_call: TRBJ2-5
clone_size: once
v_call: TRBV7-2
d_call: TRBD1
cdr3_nt: TGTGCCAGCCAAGAGGGACAGGGAGTAGAGACCCAGTACTTC
cdr3_aa: CASQEGQGVETQYF

j_call: TRBJ2-5
clone_size: NA
v_call: TRBV7-2
d_call: NA
cdr3_nt: TGTGCCAGCAGTGAGGGACGGGGGCGCACAGATACGCAGTACTTC
cdr3_aa: CASSEGRGRTDTQYF

j_call: TRBJ2-7
clone_size: NA
v_call: TRBV6-2/TRBV6-3
d_call: NA
cdr3_nt: TGTGCCAGCAACCACGGGCAGGGAGGCTACGAGCAGTACTTC
cdr3_aa: CASNHGQGGYEQYF

j_call: TRBJ2-6
clone_size: NA
v_call: TRBV12-3/TRBV12-4
d_call: NA
cdr3_nt: TGTGCCAGCAGTTTTCGGCCTGGGGCCAACGTCCCGACTTTC
cdr3_aa: CASSFRPGANVPTF

j_call: TRBJ2-5
clone_size: many
v_call: TRBV4-2
d_call: NA
cdr3_nt: TGTGCCAGCAGCCACGAATCGCAAGAGACCCAGTACTTC
cdr3_aa: CASSHESQETQYF

j_call: TRBJ2-1
clone_size: NA
v_call: TRBV7-9
d_call: TRBD2
cdr3_nt: TGTGCTAGCAGCTTAGGAGCGGGGGACAATGAGCAGTTCTTC
cdr3_aa: CASSLGAGDNEQFF

j_call: TRBJ2-7
clone_size: NA
v_call: TRBV10-3
d_call: NA
cdr3_nt: TGTGCCATCAGTGAATTGGCGTCCTCCTACGAGCAGTACTTC
cdr3_aa: CAISELASSYEQYF

j_call: TRBJ2-1
clone_size: NA
v_call: TRBV25-1
d_call: TRBD2
cdr3_nt: TGTGCCAGCAGCTTACGACTAGCGGGAGCAGGTGAGCAGTTCTTC
cdr3_aa: CASSLRLAGAGEQFF

j_call: TRBJ1-1
clone_size: few
v_call: TRBV3-1
d_call: NA
cdr3_nt: TGTGCCAGCAGCCAAGAGGGGGGGTTGGACACTGAAGCTTTCTTT
cdr3_aa: CASSQEGGLDTEAFF

j_call: TRBJ2-7
clone_size: NA
v_call: TRBV2
d_call: TRBD2
cdr3_nt: TGTGCCATCAGTACCTTAGCGGGGGGGGAGGGCGAGCAGTACTTC
cdr3_aa: CAISTLAGGEGEQYF

j_call: TRBJ1-6
clone_size: NA
v_call: TRBV7-2
d_call: NA
cdr3_nt: TGTGCCAGCAGCTCCTCAGGGAATACCCTCCACTTT
cdr3_aa: CASSSSGNTLHF

j_call: TRBJ2-1
clone_size: NA
v_call: TRBV7-9
d_call: TRBD2
cdr3_nt: TGTGCCAGCAGCCCAGTCCCACGACTAGCGGCTGGGACGAAGCAGTTCTTC
cdr3_aa: CASSPVPRLAAGTKQFF